A selection of T cell receptor beta chains follows, all from one sample in a study of T-cell reconstitution after alpha-beta-depleted transplantation in children. MiXCR, applied by TCRdb to the PCR reads, yields one record per CDR3 protein. Here the sample spans 200,000 to 250,000 distinct CDR3 sequences, approximately 9.5% being singletons. This specimen was PBMCs from the stem cell graft donor, taken from the stem cell graft. These receptors all stem from a human donor who donated a stem cell graft to a child with acute lymphoblastic leukemia. Each CDR3 is given with its conserved first and last residue. A D gene is named only where the DNA matches it firmly. Some rows have no size entry. The others give once, few or many, or a class for an expanded clone.

TRBD1 | TRBV14 | few | CASSQTGIRSGELFF
NA | TRBV10-2 | NA | CASTETGRIGETQYF
NA | TRBV18 | few | CASSPPRGASNEKLFF
NA | TRBV2 | NA | CATNLGQGTGTEAFF
NA | TRBV25-1 | many | CASTESQGGNSPLHF
NA | TRBV5-1 | many | CASSFLGAGELFF
NA | TRBV7-8 | NA | CASTRRDTTGELFF
TRBD1 | TRBV18 | few | CASRQGVNSPLHF
NA | TRBV6-5 | few | CASSYSYLKDTQYF
NA | TRBV2 | NA | CASSNQGSYGYTF
NA | TRBV12-3/TRBV12-4 | many | CASSSLHRDEQYF
TRBD2 | TRBV20-1 | NA | CSAPGLAGGRDEQFF
NA | TRBV19 | many | CASKFAGTHNEQFF
TRBD1 | TRBV7-2 | few | CASSRRDRDRISYTF
TRBD1 | TRBV5-5 | NA | CASSPSTGKNTEAFF
NA | TRBV10-3 | few | CAITPDLSESTDTQYF
NA | TRBV6-1 | few | CASSEGPANTEAFF
TRBD1 | TRBV5-1 | many | CASRPGQGLVGELFF
TRBD2 | TRBV5-1 | many | CASSPSGSSYEQYF
TRBD2 | TRBV7-6 | few | CASSFMGLAEIGTDTQYF
NA | TRBV5-1 | NA | CASSVSGAGEAFF
TRBD1 | TRBV4-1 | few | CASSQDVQGAYNQPQHF
TRBD1 | TRBV5-1 | many | CASSGGTGGSGELFF
NA | TRBV5-1 | few | CASSSPTSFSYEQYF
TRBD2 | TRBV6-4 | many | CASSDGGDTGELFF
TRBD1 | TRBV12-3/TRBV12-4 | NA | CASTPRTRTGYGYTF
NA | TRBV4-3 | few | CASSQEGGITATNEKLFF
NA | TRBV6-5 | few | CASSYSNTEQYF
NA | TRBV5-1 | NA | CASSLAEGNQPQHF
TRBD1 | TRBV20-1 | many | CSARGRGTGNAFF
NA | TRBV12-3/TRBV12-4 | few | CASRTGSLEKLFF
NA | TRBV21-1 | few | CASSNERGTRTVLNTEAFF
NA | TRBV20-1 | many | CSARSGVDRSYNEQFF
TRBD2 | TRBV6-1 | few | CASSEYGGGRETQYF
TRBD1 | TRBV20-1 | many | CSAIIQGAYTEAFF
TRBD1 | TRBV4-2 | many | CASSQGNPGQGIYTGELFF
NA | TRBV10-3 | few | CAISDDSGANVLTF
TRBD1 | TRBV7-9 | few | CASSSGTVSGNTIYF
NA | TRBV12-3/TRBV12-4 | few | CASSLGTRVRQYF
TRBD1 | TRBV7-8 | many | CASSPDRGGPEAFF
NA | TRBV10-3 | few | CAISESGLTGELFF
TRBD1 | TRBV7-9 | NA | CASSLGINRGRADTQYF
TRBD2 | TRBV11-2 | NA | CASTISGGASDTQYF
TRBD1 | TRBV6-1 | NA | CASRLQDRGYEQYF
NA | TRBV18 | NA | CASSPRTTTRGTGELFF
NA | TRBV6-5 | many | CASSSRPPWDSDNSPLHF
NA | TRBV6-6 | few | CASSFVLSEQFF
NA | TRBV12-3/TRBV12-4 | NA | CASSLSVQGGGYGYTF
NA | TRBV6-1 | NA | CASMMRDTDTQYF
TRBD2 | TRBV30 | NA | CAWNDGGLADPKDTQYF
NA | TRBV7-9 | many | CASSRTANIQYF
NA | TRBV3-1 | many | CASSQETLYGYTF
NA | TRBV7-6 | NA | CASSLKKTDTDTQYF
NA | TRBV7-2 | NA | CASSSRTGEQYF
NA | TRBV7-2 | few | CASREGSTNEKLFF
TRBD1 | TRBV9 | many | CASSVSPGQQQETQYF
NA | TRBV11-2 | few | CASSPGLGNSPLHF